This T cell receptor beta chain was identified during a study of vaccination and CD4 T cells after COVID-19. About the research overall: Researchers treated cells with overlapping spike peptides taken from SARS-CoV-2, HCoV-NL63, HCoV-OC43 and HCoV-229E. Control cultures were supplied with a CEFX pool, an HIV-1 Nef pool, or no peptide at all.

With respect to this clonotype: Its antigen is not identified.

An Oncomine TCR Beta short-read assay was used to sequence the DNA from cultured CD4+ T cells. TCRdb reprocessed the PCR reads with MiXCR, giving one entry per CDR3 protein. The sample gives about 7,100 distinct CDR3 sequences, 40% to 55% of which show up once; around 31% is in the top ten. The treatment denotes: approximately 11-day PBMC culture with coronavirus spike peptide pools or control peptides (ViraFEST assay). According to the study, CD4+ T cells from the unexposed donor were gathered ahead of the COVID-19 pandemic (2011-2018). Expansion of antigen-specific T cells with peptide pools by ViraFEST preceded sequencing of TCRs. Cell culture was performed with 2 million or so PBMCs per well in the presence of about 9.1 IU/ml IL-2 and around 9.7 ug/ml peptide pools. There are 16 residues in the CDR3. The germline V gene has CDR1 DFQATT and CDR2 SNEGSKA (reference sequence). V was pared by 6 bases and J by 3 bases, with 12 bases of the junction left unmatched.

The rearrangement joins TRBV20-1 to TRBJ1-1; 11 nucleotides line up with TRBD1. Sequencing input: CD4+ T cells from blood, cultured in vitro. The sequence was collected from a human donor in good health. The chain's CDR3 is CSALGTGGLVDTEAFF. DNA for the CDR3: TGCAGTGCCCTGGGGACAGGGGGGTTGGTGGACACTGAAGCTTTCTTT.